This TCR beta chain was profiled in a study of shared clonotypes between healthy human individuals. Only in-frame clones appear in the TCRdb table, and some are missing; sequencing was by immunoSEQ multiplex PCR. The sample holds 2 million to 2.5 million clones; roughly 90% are singletons and the top ten take about 0.36%. CDR3 length: 15 amino acids. Trimming removed 8 bases from V and 0 bases from J, with 16 bases in between. Germline-derived CDR1 and CDR2 are SGHTA and FQGTGA. This receptor was obtained from a young man in good health. Some clones in this sample may be carry-over from other donors' samples. The sample comprised naive CD4+ T cells from PBMCs. The subset: CD45RA+ positively selected. J is TRBJ1-2 and V is TRBV7-3; D is unclear. The CDR3 reads CASPVFSFTNYGYTF. The CDR3 nucleotides read TGTGCCAGCCCCGTTTTCAGCTTCACTAACTATGGCTACACCTTC.